This T cell receptor (beta chain) was captured by sequencing in a study of blood T cells in healthy people across ages. Regarding the study as a whole: Without sorted subsets, naive and antigen-experienced compartments could not be conclusively compared. Estimates based on one million T cells were treated as lower bounds. Among T cells, TCR beta diversity per million cells dropped roughly linearly as age rose. Not knowing donor CMV status may have confounded expanded clonotype changes.

A second 7 to 11 cycle PCR used barcoded and J-beta primers. Using its own MiXCR run on the 5' RACE reads, TCRdb lists one record per CDR3 protein. The table has about 940,000 distinct CDR3 sequences, about 48% seen once. With respect to this clonotype: Its specificity is unknown.

Looked up from germline, CDR1 is MNHNY and CDR2 is SVGAGI (reference sequence). The CDR3 runs 16 residues. Trimming cost V 5 bases and J 2 bases; bases outside gene matches: 9. The source of this sequence is a man aged 25 to 40 in good health. J is TRBJ2-1 and V is TRBV6-6; 7 bases are a match to TRBD2. Sequencing was carried out using blood. CDR3 bases: TGTGCCAGCAGTAGGACTAGGCAGCAAGCCTACAATGAGCAGTTCTTC. Protein product: CASSRTRQQAYNEQFF.